This section outlines one TCR beta chain sequence together with its context. The table came from immunoSEQ multiplex PCR; TCRdb's copy has only in-frame clones and leaves some out. The table includes some 150,000 clones, approximately 88% detected once. This record belongs to a study of blood T cell repertoires in COVID-19. The CDR3 totals 14 residues. Deletions cut 5 bases from V and 2 bases from J, with 11 bases between. Germline V gives CDR1 LNHDA, CDR2 SQIVND (reference sequence). The V gene is TRBV19, the J gene TRBJ2-3; D not certain. Sequencing was carried out using peripheral blood. The receptor's source is a woman aged 55-75 years who had recovered from COVID-19. The CDR3 here is CASSFGSNTDTQYF. CDR3 sequence (DNA): TGTGCCAGTAGTTTCGGGTCAAACACAGATACGCAGTATTTT.